This entry lists 8 T cell receptor beta chains sequenced from one sample in a study of T cell repertoires in cytomegalovirus infection. These receptors are not linked to any known antigen. Using its own MiXCR run on the reads, TCRdb lists one record per CDR3 protein. The sample records about 470,000 distinct CDR3 sequences, roughly 43% being singletons. The material was cultured PBMCs, obtained from culture after CMV antigen stimulation. These receptors were obtained from a human donor in good health (CMV status not recorded). Some clones in this sample may be carry-over from other donors' samples.

The sample holds a few counts of this clonotype. The rearrangement links TRBV24-1 to TRBJ2-5; TRBD2 might be the D (7 bases). CDR1 and CDR2 (germline): KGHDR, SFDVKD. CDR3 length: 16 amino acids. Trimming stripped 2 bases from V and 0 bases from J, with 12 bases between. CDR3 nucleotide sequence: TGTGCCACCAGTGATTCTGGGGGGGCGCACCAAGAGACCCAGTACTTC. Translating it yields CATSDSGGAHQETQYF.

This chain links TRBV7-8 with TRBJ2-3; D not resolved. The CDR3 consists of 17 residues. Germline V CDR1 and CDR2: SGHVS, FQNEAQ. V lost 5 bases, J lost 4 bases, and 22 bases lay in between. This CDR3 reads CASSASGWGRIADTQYF. The CDR3 DNA sequence: TGTGCCAGCAGCGCTTCCGGCTGGGGTCGAATTGCAGATACGCAGTATTTT.

The chain employs TRBV11-2 and TRBJ2-7, with D possibly being TRBD1 (6 bases). The CDR3 runs 17 residues. Per the germline V gene, CDR1 is SGHAT and CDR2 is FQNNGV. Between the trimmed V and J ends, which lost 4 bases and 3 bases, there was a span of 22 bases. CDR3 in DNA: TGTGCCAGCAGCTCCCCCCCGGGACACCGTTGGGACTACGAGCAGTACTTC. It is translated as CASSSPPGHRWDYEQYF.

The V gene is TRBV27, the J gene TRBJ1-4; D may be TRBD1 (6 bases). This CDR3 has 14 amino acids. Germline CDR1 and CDR2: MNHEY and SMNVEV (reference sequence). Trimming stripped 6 bases from V and 3 bases from J, with 11 bases between. CDR3 in amino acids: CASRQGQANEKLFF. DNA for the CDR3: TGTGCCAGCAGACAGGGTCAGGCTAATGAAAAACTGTTTTTT.

V and J are TRBV10-3 and TRBJ2-1; maybe TRBD2 (7 bases). Germline V gene sequence: CDR1 ENHRY, CDR2 SYGVKD. This CDR3 region has 15 residues. V was trimmed by 6 bases and J by 5 bases, leaving 17 bases between them. The CDR3 DNA follows: TGTGCCATCAGGGCCCTGGGGGGGCCCAACAATGAGCAGTTCTTC. Protein: CAIRALGGPNNEQFF.

In its sample, this clonotype was seen a few times. This chain uses TRBV7-6 with TRBJ2-1; D is possibly TRBD1 (6 bases). The germline V and J ends were trimmed by 6 bases and 7 bases, with 10 bases remaining between them. The germline V gene has CDR1 SGHVS and CDR2 FNYEAQ. The CDR3 length is 12 residues. The CDR3 reads CASRRGLNEQFF. CDR3 in DNA: TGTGCCAGCAGGAGGGGGTTAAATGAGCAGTTCTTC.

The rearrangement uses TRBV7-8 and TRBJ1-6, with 10 bases lining up with TRBD1. Germline loops: CDR1 SGHVS, CDR2 FQNEAQ. CDR3 length: 13 amino acids. J was trimmed by 8 bases and V by 7 bases; bases with no gene match: 2. CDR3 protein: CASTGQGDSPLHF. DNA for the CDR3: TGTGCCAGCACCGGACAGGGGGATTCACCCCTCCACTTT.

V is TRBV10-3 and J is TRBJ2-5; either TRBD1 or TRBD2 may supply D (7 bases each). V was clipped by 10 bases and J by 1 base, with 13 bases between them. The germline V gene encodes CDR1 ENHRY and CDR2 SYGVKD. This CDR3 contains 13 residues. The CDR3 DNA follows: TGTGCCACAGGGGGGGCCCGCCAAGAGACCCAGTACTTC. It codes for CATGGARQETQYF.